What follows are 17 T cell receptor beta chains derived from one specimen sequenced in a study of T cells after posttransplantation cyclophosphamide. Libraries were prepared by immunoSEQ multiplex PCR; TCRdb keeps only in-frame clonotypes and omits some of them. The sample shows around 6,000 clones, under 90% of them seen only once. Busulfan-fludarabine conditioning, marrow transplant, and cyclophosphamide on days +3 and +4 were administered. The sequenced sample was CD4+ T cells sorted from blood, obtained less than 370 days after allogeneic stem cell transplant with posttransplant cyclophosphamide. The receptors derive from a male patient aged 50 to 59 who received an allogeneic stem cell transplant from a related donor and was CMV-positive. Some T cells may trace back to the graft donor.

The V gene is TRBV25-1, the J gene TRBJ1-1, with D possibly matching TRBD1 (6 bases). V gave up 1 base and J gave up 4 bases, with 13 bases separating them. The CDR3 length is 15 residues. Germline lookup yields CDR1 MGHDK and CDR2 SYGVNS. As DNA, the CDR3 is TGTGCCAGCAGTGAATTAGGCAGGGGTTCCACTGAAGCTTTCTTT. This encodes CASSELGRGSTEAFF.

The genes are TRBV6-6 and TRBJ1-1; D is perhaps TRBD1 (5 bases). This CDR3 spans 15 amino acids. V lost 2 bases, J lost 1 base, and 11 bases lay in between. Germline CDR1 MNHNY, CDR2 SVGAGI (reference sequence). This chain's CDR3 is CASSYPPQGNTEAFF. CDR3 bases: TGTGCCAGCAGTTACCCCCCCCAGGGGAACACTGAAGCTTTCTTT.

The chain has TRBV5-5 and TRBJ1-1; D is ambiguous. Germline CDR1 and CDR2: SGHKS and YYEKEE (reference sequence). V dropped 2 bases and J dropped 3 bases, with 11 bases sitting between them. The CDR3 is made up of 14 amino acids. CDR3 loop: CASSFRGFDTEAFF. CDR3 in DNA: TGTGCCAGCAGCTTTCGAGGGTTTGACACTGAAGCTTTCTTT.

The chain carries TRBV5-1 and TRBJ2-5; 8 nucleotides line up with TRBD1. CDR1 and CDR2 from the germline V gene are SGHRS and YFSETQ. J lost 5 bases, V lost 4 bases, and 16 bases had no gene match. This CDR3 spans 17 amino acids. In DNA form, the CDR3 reads TGCGCCAGCAGCCCGGCCTTGAGGAACAGGGGGACGGAGACCCAGTACTTC. Its translation is CASSPALRNRGTETQYF.

The chain has TRBV18 and TRBJ1-5, with 7 bases matching TRBD1. Looked up from germline, CDR1 is KGHSH and CDR2 is LQKENI. V trimming: 3 bases; J trimming: 3 bases; junction bases outside the gene matches: 2. The CDR3 contains 14 residues. The CDR3 is CASSPGTVNQPQHF. The CDR3 coding sequence is TGTGCCAGCTCACCTGGGACAGTCAATCAGCCCCAGCATTTT.

This chain connects TRBV21-1 to TRBJ2-5; no check of the table's D call, TRBD1, against the DNA was made. TRBV21-1 is a pseudogene. This CDR3 contains 20 residues. Here the CDR3 DNA reads TGTGCCAGCAGCAAAGCGCCCCCCCGCACAGGGCCGGAACCCAGGGAGACCCAGTACTTC. Translated: CASSKAPPRTGPEPRETQYF.

This clone has a handful of counts. Here the CDR3 reads CASSHTTRTLLPYEQYF. The CDR3 coding sequence is TGCGCCAGCAGCCACACGACCAGGACACTCCTTCCCTACGAGCAGTACTTC. The chain carries TRBV5-1 and TRBJ2-7; a possible D gene is TRBD1 (5 bases). This CDR3 contains 17 residues. V was clipped by 4 bases and J by 2 bases, with 22 bases between them. Looked up from germline, CDR1 is SGHRS and CDR2 is YFSETQ.

The gene calls are TRBV2 and TRBJ1-1; 7 positions match TRBD1. Trimming at V came to 0 bases and at J to 0 bases, leaving 4 bases not matched to a gene. This CDR3 comprises 16 residues. Per the germline V gene, CDR1 is SNHLY and CDR2 is FYNNEI. The CDR3 nucleotides read TGTGCCAGCAGTGAAGCGGGGACAGTGATGAACACTGAAGCTTTCTTT. Residues: CASSEAGTVMNTEAFF.

The DNA for the CDR3 is TGTGCCAGCAGTTACTCGTTAGGGACAGGGTTCGTCGAGCAGTACTTC. Protein product: CASSYSLGTGFVEQYF. The chain recombines TRBV6-5 with TRBJ2-7; the match to TRBD1 covers 9 bases. The CDR3 covers 16 residues. Germline CDR1 MNHEY, CDR2 SVGAGI. The V segment lost 0 bases and the J segment 6 bases; nucleotides outside the gene matches: 9.

The genes are TRBV4-3 and TRBJ1-1; D remains ambiguous. The germline gives CDR1 LGHNA, CDR2 YSLEER. V was shortened by 0 bases and J by 2 bases, with 4 bases between the two germline ends. The CDR3 contains 13 residues. CDR3 DNA: TGCGCCAGCAGCCAAGACAGAAACACTGAAGCTTTCTTT. Protein product: CASSQDRNTEAFF.

This clone was picked up a small number of times. The chain uses TRBV7-9 and TRBJ1-5; 7 nucleotides line up with TRBD1. The length of the CDR3 is 16 residues. With 2 bases clipped from V and 0 bases from J, the junction kept 4 bases outside the gene matches. CDR1 and CDR2 from the germline V gene are SEHNR and FQNEAQ (reference sequence). The CDR3 loop is CASSLTGTVSNQPQHF. DNA of the CDR3: TGTGCCAGCAGCTTAACCGGGACAGTTAGCAATCAGCCCCAGCATTTT.

This clone has only one observation. The rearrangement joins TRBV6-5 to TRBJ2-7; 10 bases are shared with TRBD1. Losses at the gene ends were 6 bases for V and 4 bases for J; bases not matched to a gene: 3. Germline values: CDR1 MNHEY, CDR2 SVGAGI. The CDR3 is made up of 13 amino acids. This CDR3 reads CASRRQGAYEQYF. In DNA, the CDR3 is TGTGCCAGCAGGCGACAGGGGGCATACGAGCAGTACTTC.

This clone came up a few times. CDR3 region: CASSLTSGYTDTQYF. CDR3 nucleotide sequence: TGTGCCAGCAGTCTAACTAGCGGCTACACAGATACGCAGTATTTT. The chain links TRBV6-6 to TRBJ2-3; 8 nucleotides match TRBD2. CDR3 size: 15 residues. V lost 5 bases, J lost 2 bases, and 6 bases stayed unmatched. Germline V gives CDR1 MNHNY, CDR2 SVGAGI (reference sequence).

The V call is TRBV9, the J call TRBJ2-7, with 8 bases that match TRBD1. The V gene end was trimmed by 3 bases and the J gene end by 0 bases; junction bases not matched to a gene: 5. The CDR3 is 15 residues long. In germline, CDR1 is SGDLS, CDR2 YYNGEE. This CDR3 is CASSEGQALSYEQYF. The CDR3 DNA sequence: TGTGCCAGCAGCGAGGGACAGGCCCTCTCCTACGAGCAGTACTTC.

The genes are TRBV5-4 and TRBJ2-2; D is perhaps TRBD2 (6 bases). The CDR3 has 16 residues. CDR1 is SGHNT and CDR2 is YYREEE in the germline V gene (reference sequence). The V end was cut by 6 bases, the J end by 4 bases, with 19 bases between. This CDR3 is CASTRGGVGGTGELFF. As DNA, the CDR3 is TGTGCCAGCACCCGAGGAGGGGTGGGAGGCACCGGGGAGCTGTTTTTT.

The rearrangement links TRBV7-9 to TRBJ2-3, with 12 bases identical to TRBD2. From germline, CDR1 is SEHNR and CDR2 FQNEAQ (reference sequence). The CDR3 sequence is 14 residues long. V shed 6 bases, J shed 8 bases, and the junction held 6 bases outside the gene matches. The CDR3 loop reads CASRLAGGRGTQYF. CDR3 in DNA: TGTGCCAGCAGGCTAGCGGGGGGGCGAGGTACGCAGTATTTT.

This chain uses TRBV6-1 with TRBJ1-2; D is unresolved. The CDR3 runs to 11 residues. Looked up from germline, CDR1 is MNHNS and CDR2 is SASEGT. Trimming shortened V by 2 bases and J by 7 bases, and 5 bases separated the two germline ends. DNA for the CDR3: TGTGCCAGCAGTGAAAACGGTGGCTACACCTTC. This codes for CASSENGGYTF.